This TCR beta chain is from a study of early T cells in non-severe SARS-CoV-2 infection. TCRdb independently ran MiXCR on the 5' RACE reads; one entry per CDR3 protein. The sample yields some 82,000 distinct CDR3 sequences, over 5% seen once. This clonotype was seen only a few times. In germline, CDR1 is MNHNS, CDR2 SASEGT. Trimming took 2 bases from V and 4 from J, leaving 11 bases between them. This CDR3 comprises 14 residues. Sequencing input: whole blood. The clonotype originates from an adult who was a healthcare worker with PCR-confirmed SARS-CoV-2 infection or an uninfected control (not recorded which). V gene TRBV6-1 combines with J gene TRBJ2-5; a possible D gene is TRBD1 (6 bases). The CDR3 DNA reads TGTGCCAGCAGTGAATCGGGACACCGAGAGACCCAGTACTTC. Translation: CASSESGHRETQYF.